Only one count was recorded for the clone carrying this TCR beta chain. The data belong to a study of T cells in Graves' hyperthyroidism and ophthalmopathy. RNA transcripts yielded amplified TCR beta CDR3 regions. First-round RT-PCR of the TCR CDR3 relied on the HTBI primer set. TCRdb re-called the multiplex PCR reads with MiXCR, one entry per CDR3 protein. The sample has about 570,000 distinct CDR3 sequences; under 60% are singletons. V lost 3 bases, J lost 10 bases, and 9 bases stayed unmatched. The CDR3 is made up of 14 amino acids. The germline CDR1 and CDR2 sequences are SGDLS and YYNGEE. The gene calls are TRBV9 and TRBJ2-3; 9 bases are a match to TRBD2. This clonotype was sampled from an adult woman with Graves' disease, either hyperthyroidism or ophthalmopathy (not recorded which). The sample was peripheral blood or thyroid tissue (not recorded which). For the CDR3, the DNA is TGTGCCAGCAGCGCGGGGCTAGCGGGAATAGCGCAGTATTTT. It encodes CASSAGLAGIAQYF.